The clone carrying this TCR beta chain has only a few counts. Antigen: not known. The data originate from a study of CD8 T cells in ankylosing spondylitis. Study results and limitations: It appeared that ankylosing spondylitis blood was characterized by a TCR beta motif of several highly homologous variants. In the blood and synovial fluid of reactive arthritis, some motif variants had been previously reported.

Library preparation for TCR beta used quantitative 5'-RACE with molecular barcodes. MiXCR, applied by TCRdb to the 5' RACE reads, yields one record per CDR3 protein. The sample contains fewer than 550,000 distinct CDR3 sequences, about 5% of which appear only once. The receptor comes from a male donor with ankylosing spondylitis. The specimen sequenced was blood, either unsorted or a sorted T cell fraction (not recorded which).

CDR3 coding DNA: TGTGCCAGCAGCTTAGCGCGGGGTTGGGAAACTGAAGCTTTCTTT. Translating it yields CASSLARGWETEAFF. The J gene is TRBJ1-1, the V gene TRBV7-2; no reliable D call. CDR1 SGHTA and CDR2 FQGNSA come from the germline V gene. CDR3 length equals 15 residues. V lost 0 bases, J lost 5 bases, and 13 bases lay in between.